The clone carrying this T cell receptor beta chain has a single count. Its antigen is as yet unknown. This entry is derived from a study of Ad26.COV2.S vaccination and SARS-CoV-2 variants. Study results and caveats: Substantial breadth was reportedly displayed by spike-specific CD8+ and CD4+ T cell responses after vaccination.

Trimming cost V 6 bases and J 8 bases; bases outside gene matches: 6. In germline, CDR1 is MRHNA, CDR2 SNTAGT. The CDR3 extends over 14 amino acids. Assay: immunoSEQ multiplex PCR; the TCRdb copy retains only in-frame clones and omits some. This table has some 340,000 clones, around 85% appearing once. The treatment was: 19 received Ad26.COV2.S at low or high dose, single or two shots; roughly five received placebo; per-sample allocation not given. Sampling took place 63 days after the first vaccine or placebo injection. It was Wuhan-strain SARS-CoV-2 spike that the Ad26 vaccine vector expressed. This receptor was identified in a person aged 18 to 65 who received the Ad26.COV2.S COVID-19 vaccine or a placebo. The sequencing here drew on peripheral blood, taken in a trial of Ad26.COV2.S vaccine versus placebo. The V call is TRBV6-4, the J call TRBJ1-6; 8 bases line up with TRBD1. The CDR3 sequence: CASSPDRADSPLHF. As DNA, the CDR3 is TGTGCCAGCAGCCCGGACAGGGCGGATTCACCCCTCCACTTT.